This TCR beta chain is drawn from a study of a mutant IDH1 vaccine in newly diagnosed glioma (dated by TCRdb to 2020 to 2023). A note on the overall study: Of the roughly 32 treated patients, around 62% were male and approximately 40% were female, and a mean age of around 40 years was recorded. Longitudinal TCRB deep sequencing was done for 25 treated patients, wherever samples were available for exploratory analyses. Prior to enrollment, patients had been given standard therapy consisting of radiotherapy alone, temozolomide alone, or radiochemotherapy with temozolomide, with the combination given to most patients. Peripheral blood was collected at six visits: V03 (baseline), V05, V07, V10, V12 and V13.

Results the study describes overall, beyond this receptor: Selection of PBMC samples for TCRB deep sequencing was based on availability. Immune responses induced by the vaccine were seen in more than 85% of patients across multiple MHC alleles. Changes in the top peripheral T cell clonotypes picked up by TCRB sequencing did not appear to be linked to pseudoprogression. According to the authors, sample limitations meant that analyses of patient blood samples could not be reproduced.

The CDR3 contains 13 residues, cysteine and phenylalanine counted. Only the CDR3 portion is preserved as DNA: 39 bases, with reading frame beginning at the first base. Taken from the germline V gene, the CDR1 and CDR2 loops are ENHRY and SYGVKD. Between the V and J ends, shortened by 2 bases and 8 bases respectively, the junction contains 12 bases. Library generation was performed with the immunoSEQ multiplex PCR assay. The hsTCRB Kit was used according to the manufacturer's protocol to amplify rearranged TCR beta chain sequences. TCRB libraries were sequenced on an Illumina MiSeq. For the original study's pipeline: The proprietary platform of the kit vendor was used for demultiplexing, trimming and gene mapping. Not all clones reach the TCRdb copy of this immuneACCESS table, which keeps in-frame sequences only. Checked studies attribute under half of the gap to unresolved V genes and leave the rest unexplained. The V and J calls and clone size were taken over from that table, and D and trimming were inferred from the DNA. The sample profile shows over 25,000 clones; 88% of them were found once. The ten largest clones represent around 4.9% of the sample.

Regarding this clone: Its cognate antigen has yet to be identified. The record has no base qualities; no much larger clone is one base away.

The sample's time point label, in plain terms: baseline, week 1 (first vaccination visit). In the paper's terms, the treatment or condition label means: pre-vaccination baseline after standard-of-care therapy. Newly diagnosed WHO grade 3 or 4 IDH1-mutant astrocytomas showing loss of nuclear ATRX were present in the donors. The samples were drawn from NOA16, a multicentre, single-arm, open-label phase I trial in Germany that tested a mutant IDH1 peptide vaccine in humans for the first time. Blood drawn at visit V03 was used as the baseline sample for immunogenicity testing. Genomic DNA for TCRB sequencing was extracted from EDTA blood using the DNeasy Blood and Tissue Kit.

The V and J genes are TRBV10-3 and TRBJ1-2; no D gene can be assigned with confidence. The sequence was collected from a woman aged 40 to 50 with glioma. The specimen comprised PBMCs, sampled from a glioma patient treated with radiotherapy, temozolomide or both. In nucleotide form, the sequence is TGTGCCATCAGTGAGAGTACAGCCACCGGCTACACCTTC. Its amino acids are CAISESTATGYTF.